This T cell receptor (beta chain) was recovered during a study of radiotherapy plus CTLA-4 blockade in lung cancer. About the study: About 20% of patients responded objectively, and 31% achieved disease control.

Method: immunoSEQ multiplex PCR; TCRdb's copy keeps in-frame clones and lacks some. The sample lists roughly 73,000 clones; around 87% were seen once. On this clone itself: The antigen remains undetermined.

Study-wide results and caveats: Among blood TCR repertoires after radiotherapy plus ipilimumab, tumor-derived clones expanded.

CDR1 is ENHRY, CDR2 SYGVKD, per germline. The V end lost 2 bases, the J end lost 7 bases, and 14 bases lay between the germline ends. The CDR3 is 14 amino acids. This clonotype was sampled from a human donor with non-small cell lung cancer that progressed on radiotherapy plus ipilimumab. The input for sequencing was peripheral blood, taken from a patient treated with radiotherapy plus ipilimumab. The V call is TRBV10-3, the J call TRBJ1-2; D perhaps matches TRBD1 (5 bases). This chain's CDR3 is CAISEVIREVGYTF. The CDR3 DNA follows: TGTGCCATCAGTGAGGTCATCAGGGAGGTTGGCTACACCTTC.